The present entry profiles one TCR beta chain with its context. The data originate from a study of blood T cell repertoires in COVID-19. This table comes from immunoSEQ multiplex PCR, and its TCRdb copy is limited to in-frame clones, with some not included. The profile covers some 80,000 clones, with roughly 76% appearing a single time and less than 20% taken by the ten largest. This sequence was found in a woman of 80 years or more with active or convalescent COVID-19. Source material: peripheral blood.

The DNA of the CDR3 is TGCGCCAGCAGCCTATCGGGACTAGGGCCTAATGAGCAGTTCTTC. Residues: CASSLSGLGPNEQFF. This chain joins TRBV4-1 and TRBJ2-1; 8 bases are shared with TRBD2. Germline CDR1 reads MGHRA; CDR2 reads YSYEKL. Losses at the gene ends were 4 bases for V and 7 bases for J; bases not matched to a gene: 9. The CDR3 length is 15 residues.